This TCR beta chain originates from a study of CD8+ T cells in alopecia areata. Extracted RNA was reverse transcribed, and the resulting cDNA served as sequencing template. Data came from immunoSEQ multiplex PCR; TCRdb stores just in-frame clones and leaves some out. The profile covers 100,000 to 120,000 clones, with 55% to 60% appearing a single time and more than 3% taken by the ten largest. As concerns this clone: Its antigen is not identified.

General observations from the study: Affected scalp, especially in alopecia totalis/universalis, had a higher clonality than normal scalp did.

Treatment reported: oral pan-JAK inhibitor, 5-10 mg twice daily. The CDR3 is 16 residues long. Trimming cost V 2 bases and J 0 bases, with 13 bases left between them. From germline, CDR1 is SEHNR and CDR2 FQNEAQ (reference sequence). The V and J genes are TRBV7-9 and TRBJ2-5; D tentatively reads TRBD1 or TRBD2 (6 bases each). The sample consisted of CD4+ T cells sorted from blood, taken at week 24, from a patient treated with tofacitinib. The clonotype originates from a human donor with alopecia areata. CDR3 region: CASSLLGGSHQETQYF. The CDR3 DNA sequence: TGTGCCAGCAGCTTACTAGGGGGGTCCCACCAAGAGACCCAGTACTTC.